What follows are 32 T cell receptor beta chains derived from one specimen sequenced in a study of human T cells and chemical hapten exposure. Time point meaning: pre-sensitization, week 0. Treatment indicated: therapeutic diphenylcyclopropenone sensitization with weekly scalp DPC. TCRdb re-derived calls from the RACE reads in MiXCR, one entry per CDR3 protein. Here the sample spans some 250,000 distinct CDR3 sequences, roughly 8% being singletons. The sample was whole blood, taken in connection with sensitization to the hapten diphenylcyclopropenone (DPC). These receptor sequences come from a man aged 18 to 29 with alopecia areata. Some clones in this sample may be carry-over from other donors' samples.

The table lists this clonotype with a few counts. This chain uses TRBV6-5 with TRBJ1-4; D is perhaps TRBD1 (6 bases). V was shortened by 8 bases and J by 3 bases, with 10 bases between the two germline ends. Germline assignment: CDR1 MNHEY and CDR2 SVGAGI. This CDR3 has 13 residues. CDR3: CASQGHANEKLFF. The DNA of the CDR3 is TGTGCCAGCCAGGGACACGCTAATGAAAAACTGTTTTTT.

This clonotype was seen a few times. The chain joins TRBV29-1 to TRBJ2-1; possibly TRBD1 for D (5 bases). V lost 4 bases and J 6 bases, leaving 10 bases between the germline ends. CDR1 is SQVTM, CDR2 ANQGSEA, per germline. This CDR3 contains 12 residues. The CDR3 DNA follows: TGCAGCGTTGGAGGCAGGGCCAATGAGCAGTTCTTC. It codes for CSVGGRANEQFF.

The table lists this clonotype with many counts. The chain is built from TRBV29-1 and TRBJ1-2, with 7 bases that match TRBD1. The CDR3 runs 13 residues. Per germline, CDR1 SQVTM and CDR2 ANQGSEA. The V and J ends lost 4 bases and 1 base, in that order; junction bases with no gene match: 3. The CDR3 DNA follows: TGCAGCGTTGGGAGGGACAGTAACTATGGCTACACCTTC. Its protein is CSVGRDSNYGYTF.

In this sample, this clonotype turned up a few times. The gene calls are TRBV5-6 and TRBJ1-1; D unclear. This CDR3 region has 14 residues. Germline CDR1 and CDR2: SGHDT and YYEEEE. Trimming shortened V by 0 bases and J by 0 bases, and 6 bases separated the two germline ends. CDR3 loop: CASSLVSMNTEAFF. CDR3 DNA: TGTGCCAGCAGCTTGGTATCCATGAACACTGAAGCTTTCTTT.

The rearrangement joins TRBV12-3 or TRBV12-4 to TRBJ1-3, with a possible D match to TRBD1 (5 bases). The CDR3 consists of 17 residues. The V end lost 10 bases, the J end lost 1 base, and 23 bases lay between the germline ends. The CDR3: CAKPLGHRPESGNTIYF. DNA of the CDR3: TGTGCCAAGCCGCTAGGACACAGGCCTGAGTCTGGAAACACCATATATTTT.

This clonotype was counted between two and nine times. J is TRBJ2-3 and V is TRBV9; D gene uncertain. The V end was cut by 0 bases, the J end by 4 bases, with 3 bases between. There are 12 residues in the CDR3. Germline CDR1 and CDR2: SGDLS and YYNGEE. The CDR3 bases are TGTGCCAGCAGCGTAGCGGCAGATACGCAGTATTTT. Amino acids: CASSVAADTQYF. Using reference TRBV9 and TRBJ2-3 for the parts outside the CDR3, the full variable domain is DSGVTQTPKHLITATGQRVTLRCSPRSGDLSVYWYQQSLDQGLQFLIQYYNGEERAKGNILERFSAQQFPDLHSELNLSSLELGDSALYFCASSVAADTQYFGPGTRLTVL.

This clonotype was observed a few times. The gene calls are TRBV18 and TRBJ2-1, with D possibly matching TRBD1 (6 bases). The CDR3 has 12 residues. Deletions cut 2 bases from V and 8 bases from J, with 7 bases between. The germline CDR1 and CDR2 sequences are KGHSH and LQKENI. CDR3 DNA sequence: TGTGCCAGCTCACCAGGGGGCCATGAGCAGTTCTTC. It encodes CASSPGGHEQFF.

In this sample, this clonotype turned up many times. This chain joins TRBV7-2 and TRBJ2-4; 8 nucleotides agree with TRBD1. V was clipped by 4 bases and J by 3 bases; unmatched bases: 2. The CDR3 spans 14 residues. Germline-derived CDR1 and CDR2 are SGHTA and FQGNSA. The CDR3: CASSSTGGKNIQYF. For the CDR3, the DNA is TGTGCCAGCAGCTCTACAGGGGGCAAAAACATTCAGTACTTC.

The sample holds many counts of this clonotype. The chain is built from TRBV5-6 and TRBJ2-7; D unresolved. The CDR3 extends over 14 amino acids. Trimming shortened V by 3 bases and J by 0 bases, and 10 bases separated the two germline ends. Germline V gene lookup returns CDR1 SGHDT and CDR2 YYEEEE. The DNA for the CDR3 is TGTGCCAGCAGCTGGTCGAGGAGCTCCTACGAGCAGTACGTC. The encoded protein is CASSWSRSSYEQYV.

This clonotype has more than one count but fewer than ten. This chain links TRBV6-6 with TRBJ2-7, with D perhaps TRBD2 (5 bases). V was cut by 2 bases and J by 0 bases, with 11 bases left in between. This CDR3 has 15 residues. Per germline, CDR1 MNHNY and CDR2 SVGAGI (reference sequence). The CDR3 region has the DNA TGTGCCAGCAGTTACCGGGATCCGAGCTCCTACGAGCAGTACTTC. This sequence encodes CASSYRDPSSYEQYF.

The chain uses TRBV9 and TRBJ2-4; 8 bases are a match to TRBD2. V was clipped by 2 bases and J by 0 bases; unmatched bases: 4. The CDR3 sequence is 16 residues long. CDR1 is SGDLS and CDR2 is YYNGEE in the germline V gene. The chain's CDR3 is CASSVDSGIAKNIQYF. The CDR3 nucleotides read TGTGCCAGCAGCGTGGATAGCGGGATAGCCAAAAACATTCAGTACTTC.

This clonotype was counted only a few times. V is TRBV6-5 and J is TRBJ1-4; D possibly corresponds to TRBD1 (5 bases). CDR3 size: 17 residues. Germline lookup yields CDR1 MNHEY and CDR2 SVGAGI. V was trimmed by 2 bases and J by 3 bases, leaving 16 bases between them. The CDR3 reads CASSYTLPGSANEKLFF. For the CDR3, the DNA is TGTGCCAGCAGTTACACGTTACCAGGGTCGGCTAATGAAAAACTGTTTTTT.

This clonotype came up many times. CDR3 amino acids: CASSVRVDSYEQYF. The CDR3 bases are TGTGCCAGCAGCGTGAGGGTCGACTCCTACGAGCAGTACTTC. The chain joins TRBV9 to TRBJ2-7; perhaps TRBD2 as D (5 bases). This CDR3 is built from 14 residues. V was trimmed by 2 bases and J by 0 bases, leaving 9 bases between them. Germline V gives CDR1 SGDLS, CDR2 YYNGEE.

The chain couples TRBV12-3 or TRBV12-4 to TRBJ1-1; D gene uncertain. Trimming stripped 6 bases from V and 3 bases from J, with 11 bases between. The CDR3 covers 13 residues. The chain's CDR3 is CASSMWDDTEAFF. The CDR3 region has the DNA TGTGCCAGCAGCATGTGGGATGACACTGAAGCTTTCTTT.

This clonotype was counted only a few times. The junction departs from the called germline gene at one end, perhaps through a read error. This chain connects TRBV3-1 to TRBJ1-1; D is ambiguous. The CDR3 runs 15 residues. From germline, CDR1 is LGHDT and CDR2 YNNKEL (reference sequence). CDR3 sequence: CASNQFASAITEAFF. The DNA of the CDR3 is TGTGCCAGCAACCAATTTGCCTCTGCCATTACTGAAGCTTTCTTT.

Only a few counts were recorded for this clonotype. The chain uses TRBV29-1 and TRBJ1-3; D unresolved. The CDR3 is 12 residues long. Trimming left V 0 bases short and J 5 bases short, with 5 bases between. Looked up from germline, CDR1 is SQVTM and CDR2 is ANQGSEA. The CDR3 nucleotides read TGCAGCGTTGAAGACAACCGAAACACCATATATTTT. Encoded protein: CSVEDNRNTIYF.

The sample holds a few counts of this clonotype. CDR3 sequence reads: CASSLAAFVQTEAFF. CDR3 in DNA: TGTGCCAGCAGCTTAGCGGCGTTCGTACAGACTGAAGCTTTCTTT. The rearrangement uses TRBV7-9 and TRBJ1-1; D is unresolved. The germline V gene encodes CDR1 SEHNR and CDR2 FQNEAQ (reference sequence). V lost 0 bases and J 5 bases, leaving 13 bases between the germline ends. CDR3 length equals 15 residues. Variable domain in full (rest from reference TRBV7-9 and TRBJ1-1): DTGVSQNPRHKITKRGQNVTFRCDPISEHNRLYWYRQTLGQGPEFLTYFQNEAQLEKSRLLSDRFSAERPKGSFSTLEIQRTEQGDSAMYLCASSLAAFVQTEAFFGQGTRLTVV.

The chain uses TRBV2 and TRBJ1-3; D is unresolved. Germline assignment: CDR1 SNHLY and CDR2 FYNNEI. This CDR3 contains 11 residues. With 2 bases removed from V and 10 bases from J, the gap between germline ends came to 6 bases. The chain's CDR3 is CASSELGTIYF. The CDR3 nucleotides are TGTGCCAGCAGTGAACTAGGGACCATATATTTT.

The CDR3 sequence: CASGLARVPDTQYF. The DNA of the CDR3 is TGTGCCAGCGGACTAGCAAGAGTCCCAGATACGCAGTATTTT. The chain couples TRBV2 to TRBJ2-3; 8 bases agree with TRBD2. The V segment lost 8 bases and the J segment 4 bases; nucleotides outside the gene matches: 8. Germline-derived CDR1 and CDR2 are SNHLY and FYNNEI. The CDR3 length is 14 residues. The full variable domain, with the rest looked up from reference TRBV2 and TRBJ2-3, is EPEVTQTPSHQVTQMGQEVILRCVPISNHLYFYWYRQILGQKVEFLVSFYNNEISEKSEIFDDQFSVERPDGSNFTLKIRSTKLEDSAMYFCASGLARVPDTQYFGPGTRLTVL.

The sample holds many counts of this clonotype. The chain employs TRBV9 and TRBJ2-1, with 15 nucleotides matching TRBD2. The CDR3 sequence is 20 residues long. The germline gives CDR1 SGDLS, CDR2 YYNGEE. V was clipped by 3 bases and J by 0 bases; unmatched bases: 10. In nucleotides, the CDR3 is TGTGCCAGCAGCGACGGGACTAGCGGGGGGAAAGTCGGCTCCTACAATGAGCAGTTCTTC. Its translation is CASSDGTSGGKVGSYNEQFF. Filled out from reference TRBV9 and TRBJ2-1, the complete variable domain reads DSGVTQTPKHLITATGQRVTLRCSPRSGDLSVYWYQQSLDQGLQFLIQYYNGEERAKGNILERFSAQQFPDLHSELNLSSLELGDSALYFCASSDGTSGGKVGSYNEQFFGPGTRLTVL.

The chain recombines TRBV27 with TRBJ1-2, with unresolved D. Trimming took 0 bases from V and 4 from J, leaving 12 bases between them. This CDR3 has 15 amino acids. Germline CDR1 reads MNHEY; CDR2 reads SMNVEV (reference sequence). The CDR3 nucleotides read TGTGCCAGCAGTTTATCGGGAGTTAGGGCCTATGGCTACACCTTC. Protein: CASSLSGVRAYGYTF.

Ten or more counts support this clonotype. V and J are TRBV7-2 and TRBJ1-5; D not certain. This CDR3 comprises 17 residues. CDR1 SGHTA and CDR2 FQGNSA come from the germline V gene. V was pared by 0 bases and J by 0 bases, with 12 bases between. The CDR3 loop is CASSLAAGRYSNQPQHF. In DNA form, the CDR3 reads TGTGCCAGCAGCTTAGCGGCCGGGAGATATAGCAATCAGCCCCAGCATTTT.

This clonotype was seen many times. V gene TRBV9 combines with J gene TRBJ2-5; TRBD1 matches at 7 bases. The CDR3 consists of 15 residues. The trim removed 3 bases at V and 3 bases at J, leaving 8 bases unmatched. The germline V gene has CDR1 SGDLS and CDR2 YYNGEE. DNA of the CDR3: TGTGCCAGCAGCGCCAGGGGAGACAGGGAAGAGACCCAGTACTTC. Translation gives CASSARGDREETQYF.

In this sample, this clonotype turned up a few times. The chain couples TRBV6-5 to TRBJ1-2, with 9 bases aligning to TRBD1. Germline V CDR1 and CDR2: MNHEY, SVGAGI. The CDR3 has 15 amino acids. V gave up 2 bases and J gave up 9 bases; unmatched junction bases: 10. The CDR3 loop is CASSYGGQGVSSYTF. CDR3 in DNA: TGTGCCAGCAGTTACGGGGGACAGGGTGTGTCTAGCTACACCTTC.

This clonotype was observed a handful of times. V and J are TRBV25-1 and TRBJ1-3; 7 bases map to TRBD1. J was trimmed by 0 bases and V by 4 bases; bases with no gene match: 6. Germline V gene data show CDR1 as MGHDK and CDR2 as SYGVNS. This CDR3 is built from 16 residues. In DNA, the CDR3 is TGTGCCAGCAGTGTAGCGGACAGGAGCTCTGGAAACACCATATATTTT. Amino acid sequence: CASSVADRSSGNTIYF.

This clonotype was seen a handful of times. The CDR3 nucleotides read TGTGCCAGCAGCCCTTGGGACCGGACGAAGTACTTC. Its protein is CASSPWDRTKYF. This chain links TRBV13 with TRBJ2-7; D assignment may be TRBD1 or TRBD2 (5 bases each). V was shortened by 5 bases and J by 11 bases, with 16 bases between the two germline ends. This CDR3 region has 12 residues. Germline CDR1 reads PRHDT; CDR2 reads FYEKMQ (reference sequence).

This clonotype appeared a few times. This sequence joins TRBV10-3 and TRBJ2-2; D may be TRBD1 (6 bases). The V and J ends lost 6 bases and 1 base respectively, with 9 bases between them. There are 14 residues in the CDR3. Germline loops: CDR1 ENHRY, CDR2 SYGVKD. The chain's CDR3 is CAIRRQENTGELFF. The CDR3, as DNA: TGTGCCATCAGGAGACAGGAGAACACCGGGGAGCTGTTTTTT.

There are a few counts of this clonotype. The rearrangement uses TRBV29-1 and TRBJ1-2; the D is unclear. Germline V gene lookup returns CDR1 SQVTM and CDR2 ANQGSEA. This CDR3 is built from 13 residues. Trimming removed 6 bases at V and 3 bases at J, with 14 bases between. The CDR3 bases are TGCAGCGTGCAAAGGGCGGTTTACTATGGCTACACCTTC. Amino acids: CSVQRAVYYGYTF.

This clonotype appeared a few times. The chain couples TRBV7-6 to TRBJ1-6; TRBD1 matches 7 bases. The CDR3 has 15 amino acids. Germline V gene lookup returns CDR1 SGHVS and CDR2 FNYEAQ. Germline trimming cut 5 bases from V and 5 bases from J; bases unmatched to any gene: 6. CDR3 loop: CASSQNRGDNSPLHF. The CDR3 DNA reads as TGTGCCAGCAGCCAGAACAGGGGAGATAATTCACCCCTCCACTTT.

This clonotype showed up just a few times. The genes are TRBV10-1 and TRBJ2-4, with 9 bases identical to TRBD1. Germline lookup yields CDR1 WNHNN and CDR2 SYGVQD (reference sequence). The CDR3 runs to 16 residues. After removal of 2 bases from V and 3 bases from J, the junction contained 5 bases not matched to a gene. CDR3 protein: CASSEDRGIGKNIQYF. CDR3 DNA: TGCGCCAGCAGTGAGGACAGGGGGATTGGCAAAAACATTCAGTACTTC.

This clonotype was recorded once. This rearrangement joins TRBV29-1 to TRBJ2-4, with D unresolved. The CDR3 spans 13 residues. Germline lookup yields CDR1 SQVTM and CDR2 ANQGSEA. V dropped 6 bases and J dropped 6 bases, with 15 bases sitting between them. The CDR3 here is CSVELNRINIQYF. The CDR3 region has the DNA TGCAGCGTCGAACTGAACCGTATAAACATTCAGTACTTC.

This clonotype was counted a few times. The rearrangement joins TRBV10-2 to TRBJ2-3; perhaps TRBD2 as D (5 bases). The germline V gene has CDR1 WSHSY and CDR2 SAAADI. This CDR3 is built from 14 residues. The V gene lost 8 bases and the J gene lost 8 bases, with 20 bases spanning the gap. As DNA, the CDR3 is TGCGCCAGCTCTTTCACTAGTGGAGCAAGTACGCAGTATTTT. Translation gives CASSFTSGASTQYF.